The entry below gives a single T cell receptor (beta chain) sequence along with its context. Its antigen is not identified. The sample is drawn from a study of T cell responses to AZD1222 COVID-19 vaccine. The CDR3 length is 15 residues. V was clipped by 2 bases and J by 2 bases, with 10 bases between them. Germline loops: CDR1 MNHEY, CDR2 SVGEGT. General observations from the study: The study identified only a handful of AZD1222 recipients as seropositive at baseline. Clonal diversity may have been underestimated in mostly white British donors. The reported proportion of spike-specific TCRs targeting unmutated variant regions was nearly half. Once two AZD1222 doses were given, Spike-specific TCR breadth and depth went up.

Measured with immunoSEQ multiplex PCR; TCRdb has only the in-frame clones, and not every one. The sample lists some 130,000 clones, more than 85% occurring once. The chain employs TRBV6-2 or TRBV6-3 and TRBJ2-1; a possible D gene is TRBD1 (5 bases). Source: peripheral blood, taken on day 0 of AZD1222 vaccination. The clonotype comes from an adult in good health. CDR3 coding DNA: TGTGCCAGCAGTTACGCCGCAGGGACCTACAATGAGCAGTTCTTC. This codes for CASSYAAGTYNEQFF.